The rows below give T cell receptor beta chains drawn from one sample of a study of T cells in Graves' hyperthyroidism and ophthalmopathy. A single record per CDR3 protein comes from TCRdb applying MiXCR to the multiplex PCR reads. The sample gives around 340,000 distinct CDR3 sequences, around 13% of which show up once; under 30% is in the top ten. The sequenced material came from blood. The receptors here all came from a young woman with Graves' hyperthyroidism. Each CDR3 is given with its conserved first and last residue. Fields, in order: D gene, J gene, V gene, clone size, CDR3 DNA, CDR3 protein. The D gene is left open where the match is weak. Not every row has a clone size; where given, it reads once, few, many or a size class.

>TRBD2|TRBJ2-1|TRBV19|many
TGTGCCAGTAGTCCCACTAGCGGGAGTAAAGGCTATGAGCAGTTCTTC
CASSPTSGSKGYEQFF
>NA|TRBJ2-1|TRBV7-3|few
TGTGCCAGCAGCTCGAGGGGGGGTAACAATGAGCAGTTCTTC
CASSSRGGNNEQFF
>TRBD2|TRBJ2-1|TRBV5-1|NA
TGCGCCAGCAGCTTGACTAGCGGGAACCCTTCCTACAATGAGCAGTTCTTC
CASSLTSGNPSYNEQFF
>NA|TRBJ2-1|TRBV5-1|NA
TGCGCCAGCAGCTGGGGAAGACGGAGAAACTACAATGAGCAGTTCTTC
CASSWGRRRNYNEQFF
>TRBD1|TRBJ2-1|TRBV20-1|NA
TGCAGTGCTAGAGAACCGGGACAGATCTACAATGAGCAGTTCTTC
CSAREPGQIYNEQFF
>NA|TRBJ2-7|TRBV28|few
TGTGCCAGCAATCGACAGGGGAGGGGTTCCTACGAGCAGTACTTC
CASNRQGRGSYEQYF
>TRBD1|TRBJ2-5|TRBV11-2|many
TGTGCCAGCAGCTTGGGACAGGGGAGGTTTGAGACCCAGTACTTC
CASSLGQGRFETQYF
>NA|TRBJ2-7|TRBV12-3/TRBV12-4|many
TGTGCCAGCACCCCCCCGGGCCCGGAGGACTACGAGCAGTACTTC
CASTPPGPEDYEQYF
>TRBD1|TRBJ2-6|TRBV7-9|NA
TGTGCCAGCAGCTTAGGTGGGACAGGGGGCTACACTGGGGCCAACGTCCTGACTTTC
CASSLGGTGGYTGANVLTF
>NA|TRBJ2-5|TRBV29-1|NA
TGCAGCGTTGAAGATCGTGAGACCCAGTACTTC
CSVEDRETQYF
>TRBD1|TRBJ1-4|TRBV7-2|many
TGTGCCAGCAGCAACAGGGGCCGTCGGGTGAGGAATGAAAAACTGTTTTTT
CASSNRGRRVRNEKLFF
>NA|TRBJ1-2|TRBV5-5|few
TGTGCCAGCAGCTTGGCCCCGGGACTCGGTGACTATGGCTACACCTTC
CASSLAPGLGDYGYTF
>NA|TRBJ2-4|TRBV20-1|NA
TGCAGTGCTAGAGGGACAGAAAACATTCAGTACTTC
CSARGTENIQYF
>NA|TRBJ2-7|TRBV29-1|few
TGCAGCGTTGATACGTCGGAGGGGGGGCCCCGAAGCGAGCAGTACTTC
CSVDTSEGGPRSEQYF
>TRBD1|TRBJ1-2|TRBV29-1|few
TGCAGCGTTGAAAGGGGGCAAGCTAACTATGGCTACACCTTC
CSVERGQANYGYTF
>NA|TRBJ2-2|TRBV19|few
TGTGTCGCCATCGACTGGTACACCGGGGAGCTGTTTTTT
CVAIDWYTGELFF
>TRBD2|TRBJ2-1|TRBV12-3/TRBV12-4|few
TGTGCCAGCCACAGCGGGAGTTTTTACAATGAGCAGTTCTTC
CASHSGSFYNEQFF
>TRBD2|TRBJ2-3|TRBV18|NA
TGTGCCAGCTCACTCCTAGCGGGAGCCGGAGATACGCAGTATTTT
CASSLLAGAGDTQYF
>NA|TRBJ2-2|TRBV28|many
TGTGCCAGCAGTTGGAACACCGGGGAGCTGTTTTTT
CASSWNTGELFF
>TRBD1|TRBJ2-1|TRBV11-1|many
TGTGCCAGCAGCTACCCGACAGGGGGAGGCAATGAGCAGTTCTTC
CASSYPTGGGNEQFF
>TRBD1|TRBJ2-1|TRBV28|NA
TGTGCCAGCAGGGGGGACAGGAACCACAATGAGCAGTTCTTC
CASRGDRNHNEQFF
>NA|TRBJ2-7|TRBV20-1|many
TGCAGTGCTAGATTGACGGGCTTCGAGCAGTACTTC
CSARLTGFEQYF
>NA|TRBJ2-3|TRBV3-1|NA
TGTGCCAGCAGCCCTAGTGGCACAGGTACGCAGTATTTT
CASSPSGTGTQYF
>TRBD1|TRBJ2-2|TRBV6-1|many
TGTGCCAGCAGTTATAGACAGGGAAGCGCCGGGGAGCTGTTTTTT
CASSYRQGSAGELFF
>TRBD2|TRBJ2-1|TRBV7-8|NA
TGTGCCAGCAGCTCGGGACTAGCGGGAGGTGCATACTACAATGAGCAGTTCTTC
CASSSGLAGGAYYNEQFF
>TRBD2|TRBJ2-2|TRBV11-1|NA
TGTGCCAGCAGCTCTTCCGGGACTAGCGGGAGCGGGGAGCTGTTTTTT
CASSSSGTSGSGELFF
>NA|TRBJ1-2|TRBV3-1|NA
TGTGCCAGCAGCCAAGTCGGCCGGGAGTATAACGCTGGCTACACCTTC
CASSQVGREYNAGYTF
>NA|TRBJ2-5|TRBV7-3|few
TGTGCCAGCAGCTTATCCGCGGGGTCCCAAGAGACCCAGTACTTC
CASSLSAGSQETQYF
>TRBD2|TRBJ2-3|TRBV7-2|NA
TGTGCCAGCAGCTTAGCCGCAGGGGTGCGGGAGGCTACTAGCACAGATACGCAGTATTTT
CASSLAAGVREATSTDTQYF
>NA|TRBJ1-1|TRBV28|many
TGTGCCAGCAGTTTTAACAGGGTTGAATTGAGCACTGAAGCTTTCTTT
CASSFNRVELSTEAFF
>TRBD1|TRBJ2-1|TRBV5-1|many
TGTGCCAGCAGTAACAGGGGAAATGAGCAGTTCTTC
CASSNRGNEQFF
>NA|TRBJ1-1|TRBV10-1|few
TGCGCCAGCAGTGAGACCCTAGGCACTGAAGCTTTCTTT
CASSETLGTEAFF
>NA|TRBJ2-5|TRBV28|many
TGTGCCAGCAGTTTAGGCACGACAGGTGGAGAGACCCAGTACTTC
CASSLGTTGGETQYF
>NA|TRBJ1-4|TRBV30|many
TGTGCCTGGGGAGGGCCCGAAAAACTGTTTTTT
CAWGGPEKLFF
>NA|TRBJ1-6|TRBV6-5|many
TGTGCCAGCAAGGTGGCGGGGGACGGTTCACCCCTCCACTTT
CASKVAGDGSPLHF
>TRBD1|TRBJ2-7|TRBV19|many
TGTGCCACAAAGGACAGGGACTCCTACGAGCAGTACTTC
CATKDRDSYEQYF
>TRBD2|TRBJ2-1|TRBV20-1|many
TGCAGTGCTCGAAGCGGGAGCCCCTACAATGAGCAGTTCTTC
CSARSGSPYNEQFF
>NA|TRBJ2-3|TRBV2|NA
TGTGCCAGCAGTGAATTGGGGGCGGGACGCACAGATACGCAGTATTTT
CASSELGAGRTDTQYF
>NA|TRBJ1-6|TRBV7-9|NA
TGTGCCAGCAGCTTAGCGGGGGAGCTCGGCTATAATTCACCCCTCCACTTT
CASSLAGELGYNSPLHF
>NA|TRBJ2-7|TRBV20-1|few
TGCAGTGCACAGAGGGTCGGCTACGAGCAGTACTTC
CSAQRVGYEQYF
>NA|TRBJ1-6|TRBV6-9|NA
TGTGCCAGCAGTTACGAGGGGCCCTCTTCACCCCTCCACTTT
CASSYEGPSSPLHF
>NA|TRBJ2-7|TRBV24-1|many
TGTGCCACCAGTCAGGGGCACGAGCAGTACTTC
CATSQGHEQYF
>NA|TRBJ2-5|TRBV28|many
TGTGCCAGCAACAAAGAGACCCAGTACTTC
CASNKETQYF
>TRBD1|TRBJ2-7|TRBV11-1|many
TGTGCCAGCAGCCCCACCTCCGGGAGTCACAGGGGGAACTCCTACGAGCAGTACTTC
CASSPTSGSHRGNSYEQYF